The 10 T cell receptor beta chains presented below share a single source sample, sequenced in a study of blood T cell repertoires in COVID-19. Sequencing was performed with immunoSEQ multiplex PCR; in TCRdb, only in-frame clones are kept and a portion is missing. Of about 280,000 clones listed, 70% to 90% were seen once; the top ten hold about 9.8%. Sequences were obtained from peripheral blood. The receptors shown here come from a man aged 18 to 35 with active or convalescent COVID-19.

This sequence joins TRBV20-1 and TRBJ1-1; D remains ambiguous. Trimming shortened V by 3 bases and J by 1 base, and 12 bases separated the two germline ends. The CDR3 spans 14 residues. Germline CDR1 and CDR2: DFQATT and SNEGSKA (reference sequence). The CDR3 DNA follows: TGCAGTGCTAGTGGAGTATTCGGGAACACTGAAGCTTTCTTT. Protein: CSASGVFGNTEAFF.

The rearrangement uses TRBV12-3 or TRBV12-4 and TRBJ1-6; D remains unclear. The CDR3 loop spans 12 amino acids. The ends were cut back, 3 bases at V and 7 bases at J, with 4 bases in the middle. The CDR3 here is CASSFPNSPLHF. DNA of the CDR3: TGTGCCAGCAGTTTTCCGAATTCACCCCTCCACTTT.

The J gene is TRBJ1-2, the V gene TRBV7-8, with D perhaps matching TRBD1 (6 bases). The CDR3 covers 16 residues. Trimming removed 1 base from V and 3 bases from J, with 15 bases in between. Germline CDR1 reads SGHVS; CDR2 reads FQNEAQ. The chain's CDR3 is CASSLGGGGADYGYTF. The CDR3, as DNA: TGTGCCAGCAGCTTAGGCGGTGGGGGGGCCGACTATGGCTACACCTTC.

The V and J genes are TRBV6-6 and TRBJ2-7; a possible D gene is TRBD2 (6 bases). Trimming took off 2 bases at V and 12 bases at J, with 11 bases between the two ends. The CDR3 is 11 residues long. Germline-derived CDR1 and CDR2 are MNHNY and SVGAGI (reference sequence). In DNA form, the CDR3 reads TGTGCCAGCAGTTACGGCCCGGGAGCGTACTTC. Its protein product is CASSYGPGAYF.

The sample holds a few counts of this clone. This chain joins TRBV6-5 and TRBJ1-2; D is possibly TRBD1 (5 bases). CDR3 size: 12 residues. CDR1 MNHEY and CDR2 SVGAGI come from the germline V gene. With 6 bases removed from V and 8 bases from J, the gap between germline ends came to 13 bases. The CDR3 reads CASRDIPNGYTF. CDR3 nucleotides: TGTGCCAGCAGGGACATTCCCAACGGCTACACCTTC.

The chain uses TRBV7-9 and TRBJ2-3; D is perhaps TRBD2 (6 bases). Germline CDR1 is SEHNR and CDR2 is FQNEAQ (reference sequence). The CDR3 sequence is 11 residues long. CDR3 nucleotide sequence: TGTGCTACGGGAGAGTCAGATACGCAGTATTTT. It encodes CATGESDTQYF.

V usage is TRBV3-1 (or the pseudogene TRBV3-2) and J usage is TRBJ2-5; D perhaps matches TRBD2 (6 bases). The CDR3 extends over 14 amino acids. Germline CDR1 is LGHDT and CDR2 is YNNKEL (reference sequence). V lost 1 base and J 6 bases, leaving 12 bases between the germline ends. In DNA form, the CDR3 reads TGTGCCAGCAGCCAAGGACTAGATTTCAAGACCCAGTACTTC. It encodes CASSQGLDFKTQYF.

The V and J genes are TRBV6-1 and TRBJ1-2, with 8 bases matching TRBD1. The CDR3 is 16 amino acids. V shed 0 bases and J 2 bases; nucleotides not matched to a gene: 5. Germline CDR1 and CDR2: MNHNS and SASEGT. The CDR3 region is CASSEARDRGNYGYTF. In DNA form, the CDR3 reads TGTGCCAGCAGTGAAGCGCGAGACAGGGGAAACTATGGCTACACCTTC.

CDR3 region: CASSPPQGFRTDTQYF. For the CDR3, the DNA is TGTGCCAGCAGCCCACCACAGGGGTTTCGGACAGATACGCAGTATTTT. The chain couples TRBV5-5 to TRBJ2-3; 7 bases align to TRBD1. This CDR3 has 16 residues. Germline values: CDR1 SGHKS, CDR2 YYEKEE (reference sequence). Unmatched junction bases numbered 11, after V lost 4 bases and J lost 3 bases.

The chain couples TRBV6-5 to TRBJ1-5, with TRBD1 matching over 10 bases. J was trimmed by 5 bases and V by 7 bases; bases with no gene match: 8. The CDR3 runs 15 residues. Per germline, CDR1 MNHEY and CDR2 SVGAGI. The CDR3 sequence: CASTPGTGVDQPQHF. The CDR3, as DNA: TGTGCCAGCACCCCCGGGACAGGGGTAGATCAGCCCCAGCATTTT.